This T cell receptor beta chain was found in a study of neurological immune-mediated disorders. General study findings and limits: CDR3 amino acid sequences found in expanded clones were never shared across subjects, suggesting private repertoires in all groups.

Documented time point: longitudinal time-point 2. Libraries used 2 million unsorted PBMCs kept frozen in RNAlater. This clonotype was counted ten times or more. As yet, its antigen is unknown. The CDR3 has 12 residues. Trimming removed 6 bases from V and 7 bases from J; junction bases left unmatched: 5. Synthesis of cDNA was performed by 5'RACE using 10-nucleotide random UMIs. In every sequencing run, more than 160 million TCR-beta sequences were generated from 15-18 subjects. One entry per CDR3 protein, called by TCRdb with MiXCR from the 5' RACE reads. Altogether around 90,000 distinct CDR3 sequences are present, less than 15% being singletons, with the ten largest covering about 5%.

Sequenced input: PBMCs. The chain combines TRBV12-3 or TRBV12-4 with TRBJ1-1; 7 nucleotides line up with TRBD1. The sequence came from a female donor with HTLV-1-associated myelopathy (HAM/TSP). For the CDR3, the DNA is TGTGCCAGCAGGGCCCGGGACAGTGAAGCTTTCTTT. Translating it yields CASRARDSEAFF.